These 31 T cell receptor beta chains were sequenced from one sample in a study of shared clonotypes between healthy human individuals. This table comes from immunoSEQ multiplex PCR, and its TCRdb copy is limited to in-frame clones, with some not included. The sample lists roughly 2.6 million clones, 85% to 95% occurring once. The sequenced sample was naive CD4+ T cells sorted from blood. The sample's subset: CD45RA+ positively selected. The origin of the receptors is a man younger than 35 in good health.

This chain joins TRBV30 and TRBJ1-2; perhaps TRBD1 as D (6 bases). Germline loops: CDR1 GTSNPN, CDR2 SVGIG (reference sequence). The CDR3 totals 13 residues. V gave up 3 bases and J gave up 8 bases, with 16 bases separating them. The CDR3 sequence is CAWSLWGGEGYTF. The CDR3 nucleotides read TGTGCCTGGAGCCTGTGGGGGGGCGAGGGCTACACCTTC.

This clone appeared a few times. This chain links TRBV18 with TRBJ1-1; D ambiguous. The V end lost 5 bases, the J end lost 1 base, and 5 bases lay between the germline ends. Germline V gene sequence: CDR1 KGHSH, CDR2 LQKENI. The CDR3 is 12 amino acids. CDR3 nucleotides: TGTGCCAGCTCAAGTACGAACACTGAAGCTTTCTTT. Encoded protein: CASSSTNTEAFF.

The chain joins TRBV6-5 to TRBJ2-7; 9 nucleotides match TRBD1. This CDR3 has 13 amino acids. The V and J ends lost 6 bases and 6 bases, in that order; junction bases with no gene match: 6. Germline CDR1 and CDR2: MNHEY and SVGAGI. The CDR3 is CASSRGTGREQYF. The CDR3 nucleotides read TGTGCCAGCAGCCGCGGGACAGGGCGCGAGCAGTACTTC.

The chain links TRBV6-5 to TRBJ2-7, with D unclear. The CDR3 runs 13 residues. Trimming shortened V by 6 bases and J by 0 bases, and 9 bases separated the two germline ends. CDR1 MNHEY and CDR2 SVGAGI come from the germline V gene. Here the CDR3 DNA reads TGTGCCAGCAGCCACAAAACCTCCTACGAGCAGTACTTC. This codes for CASSHKTSYEQYF.

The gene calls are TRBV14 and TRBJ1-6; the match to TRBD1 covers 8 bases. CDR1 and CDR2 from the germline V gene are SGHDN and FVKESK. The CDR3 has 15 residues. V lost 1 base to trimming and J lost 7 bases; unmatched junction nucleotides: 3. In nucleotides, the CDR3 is TGTGCCAGCAGCCAAGCAGGGACAGGCAATTCACCCCTCCACTTT. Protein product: CASSQAGTGNSPLHF.

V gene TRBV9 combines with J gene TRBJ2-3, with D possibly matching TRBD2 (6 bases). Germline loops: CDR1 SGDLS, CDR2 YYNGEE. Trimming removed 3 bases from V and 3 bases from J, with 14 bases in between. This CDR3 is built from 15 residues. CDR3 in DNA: TGTGCCAGCAGCGGTGGGCTAGCGAGGACAGATACGCAGTATTTT. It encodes CASSGGLARTDTQYF.

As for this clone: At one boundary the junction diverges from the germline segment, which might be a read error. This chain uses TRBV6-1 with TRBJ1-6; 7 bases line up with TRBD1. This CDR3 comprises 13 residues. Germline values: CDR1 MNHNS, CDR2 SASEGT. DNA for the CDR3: TGTGCCAGCAGTGATCACCGCCGGGACAGTGGTTTCTTT. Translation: CASSDHRRDSGFF.

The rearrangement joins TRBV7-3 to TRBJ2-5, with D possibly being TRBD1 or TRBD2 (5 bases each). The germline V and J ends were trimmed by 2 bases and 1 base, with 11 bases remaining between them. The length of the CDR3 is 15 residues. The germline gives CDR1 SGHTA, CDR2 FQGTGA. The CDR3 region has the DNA TGTGCCAGCAGCTTATCAGGGACCCTCCAAGAGACCCAGTACTTC. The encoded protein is CASSLSGTLQETQYF.

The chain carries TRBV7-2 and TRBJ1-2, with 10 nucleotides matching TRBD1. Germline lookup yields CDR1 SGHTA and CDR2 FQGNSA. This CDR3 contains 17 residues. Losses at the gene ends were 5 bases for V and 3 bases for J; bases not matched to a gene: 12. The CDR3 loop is CASSSDRDRGIYYGYTF. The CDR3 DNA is TGTGCCAGCAGCAGTGACCGGGACAGGGGCATCTACTATGGCTACACCTTC.

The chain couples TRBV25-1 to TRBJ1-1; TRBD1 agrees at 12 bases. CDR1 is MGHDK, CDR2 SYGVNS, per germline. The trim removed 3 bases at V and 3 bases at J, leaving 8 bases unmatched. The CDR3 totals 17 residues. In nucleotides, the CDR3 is TGTGCCAGCAGTGAGCGGGACAGGGGGCGAGGCCACACTGAAGCTTTCTTT. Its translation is CASSERDRGRGHTEAFF. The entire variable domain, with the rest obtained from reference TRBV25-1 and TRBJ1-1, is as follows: EADIYQTPRYLVIGTGKKITLECSQTMGHDKMYWYQQDPGMELHLIHYSYGVNSTEKGDLSSESTVSRIRTEHFPLTLESARPSHTSQYLCASSERDRGRGHTEAFFGQGTRLTVV.

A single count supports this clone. CDR3 DNA sequence: TGTGCCAGCTCACCACATTTAGGACAGCTGGATGAGCAGTTCTTC. As protein: CASSPHLGQLDEQFF. The chain has TRBV18 and TRBJ2-1, with D possibly being TRBD1 (6 bases). Germline-derived CDR1 and CDR2 are KGHSH and LQKENI. The V end was cut by 1 base, the J end by 8 bases, with 15 bases between. The length of the CDR3 is 15 residues. Full variable domain (missing parts from reference TRBV18 and TRBJ2-1): NAGVMQNPRHLVRRRGQEARLRCSPMKGHSHVYWYRQLPEEGLKFMVYLQKENIIDESGMPKERFSAEFPKEGPSILRIQQVVRGDSAAYFCASSPHLGQLDEQFFGPGTRLTVL.

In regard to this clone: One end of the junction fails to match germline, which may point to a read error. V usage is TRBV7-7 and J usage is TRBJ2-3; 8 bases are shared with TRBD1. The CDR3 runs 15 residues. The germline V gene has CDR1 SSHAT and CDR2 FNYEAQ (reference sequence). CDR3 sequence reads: CASSQGAGGADTQYF. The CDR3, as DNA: TGTGCTAGCAGCCAGGGGGCCGGAGGGGCAGATACGCAGTATTTT.

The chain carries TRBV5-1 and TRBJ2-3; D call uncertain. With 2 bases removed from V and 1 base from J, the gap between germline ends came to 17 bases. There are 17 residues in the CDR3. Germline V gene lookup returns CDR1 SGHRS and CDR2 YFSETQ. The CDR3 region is CASSFSSDTKGTDTQYF. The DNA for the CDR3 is TGCGCCAGCAGCTTTTCCAGCGACACAAAGGGCACAGATACGCAGTATTTT.

CDR3 residues: CASSPGLPPSSGNTIYF. The CDR3 coding sequence is TGTGCCAGCTCACCTGGTCTCCCTCCGAGCTCTGGAAACACCATATATTTT. This rearrangement joins TRBV18 to TRBJ1-3; D ambiguous. CDR1 is KGHSH and CDR2 is LQKENI in the germline V gene. Between the trimmed V and J ends, which lost 3 bases and 0 bases, there was a span of 15 bases. This CDR3 has 17 residues.

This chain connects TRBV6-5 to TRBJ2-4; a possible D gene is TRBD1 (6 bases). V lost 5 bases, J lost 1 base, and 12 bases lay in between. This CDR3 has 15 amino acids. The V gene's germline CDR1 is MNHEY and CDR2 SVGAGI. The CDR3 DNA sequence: TGTGCCAGCAGTGGTTGGGGGCTCGCCAAAAACATTCAGTACTTC. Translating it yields CASSGWGLAKNIQYF.

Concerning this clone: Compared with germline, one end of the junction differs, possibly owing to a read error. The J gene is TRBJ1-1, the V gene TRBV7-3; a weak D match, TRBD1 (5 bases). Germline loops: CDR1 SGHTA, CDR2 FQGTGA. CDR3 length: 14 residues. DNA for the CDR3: TGTGCCAGCAGCTTAAGCGCAGGGAACAGTGAAGCTTTCTTT. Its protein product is CASSLSAGNSEAFF.

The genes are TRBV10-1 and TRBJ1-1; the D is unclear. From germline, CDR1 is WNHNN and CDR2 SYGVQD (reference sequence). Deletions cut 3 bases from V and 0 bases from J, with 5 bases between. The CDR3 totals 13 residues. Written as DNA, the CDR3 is TGCGCCAGCAGTGACCAGATGAACACTGAAGCTTTCTTT. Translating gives CASSDQMNTEAFF.

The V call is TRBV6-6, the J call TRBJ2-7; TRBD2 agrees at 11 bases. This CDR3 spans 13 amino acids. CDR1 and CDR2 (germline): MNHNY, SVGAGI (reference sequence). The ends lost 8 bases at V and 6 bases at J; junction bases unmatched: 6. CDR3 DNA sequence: TGTGCCAGCCTTTTAGCGGGAGGGGGCGAGCAGTACTTC. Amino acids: CASLLAGGGEQYF.

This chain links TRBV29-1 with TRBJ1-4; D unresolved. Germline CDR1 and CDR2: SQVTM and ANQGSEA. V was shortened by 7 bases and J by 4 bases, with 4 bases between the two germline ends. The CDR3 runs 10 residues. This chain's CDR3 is CSGGNEKLFF. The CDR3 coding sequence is TGCAGCGGGGGTAATGAAAAACTGTTTTTT.

The CDR3 coding sequence is TGTGCCAGCAGTGTGGGGGGGCGCAACGAGCAGTACTTC. This encodes CASSVGGRNEQYF. The chain employs TRBV6-1 and TRBJ2-7, with D maybe TRBD2 (7 bases). V dropped 4 bases and J dropped 5 bases, with 12 bases sitting between them. CDR1 and CDR2 from the germline V gene are MNHNS and SASEGT. This CDR3 has 13 residues.

CDR3 coding DNA: TGCAGCGCTCTGAAGGGAGATACGCAGTATTTT. Protein sequence: CSALKGDTQYF. The genes are TRBV29-1 and TRBJ2-3; D gene uncertain. The CDR3 runs 11 residues. Trimming cost V 7 bases and J 5 bases, with 10 bases left between them. Per the germline V gene, CDR1 is SQVTM and CDR2 is ANQGSEA.

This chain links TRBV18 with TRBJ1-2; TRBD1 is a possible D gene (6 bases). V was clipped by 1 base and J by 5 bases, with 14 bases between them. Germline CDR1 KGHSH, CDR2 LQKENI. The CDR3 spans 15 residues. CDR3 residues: CASSPQRQEWYGYTF. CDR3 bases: TGTGCCAGCTCACCACAACGACAGGAGTGGTATGGCTACACCTTC. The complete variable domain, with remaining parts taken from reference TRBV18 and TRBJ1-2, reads NAGVMQNPRHLVRRRGQEARLRCSPMKGHSHVYWYRQLPEEGLKFMVYLQKENIIDESGMPKERFSAEFPKEGPSILRIQQVVRGDSAAYFCASSPQRQEWYGYTFGSGTRLTVV.

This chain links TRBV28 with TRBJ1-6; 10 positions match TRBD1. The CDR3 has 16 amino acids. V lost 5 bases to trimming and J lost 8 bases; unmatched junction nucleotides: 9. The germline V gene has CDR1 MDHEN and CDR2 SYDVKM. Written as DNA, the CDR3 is TGTGCCAGCAGTCTCGTCCCCGGGACAGGGGATTCACCCCTCCACTTT. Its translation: CASSLVPGTGDSPLHF.

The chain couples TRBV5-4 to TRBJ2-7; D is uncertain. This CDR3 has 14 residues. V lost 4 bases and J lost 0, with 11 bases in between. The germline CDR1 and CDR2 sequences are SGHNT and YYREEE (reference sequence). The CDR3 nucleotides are TGTGCCAGCAGCCCCGACGGTTACTCCTACGAGCAGTACTTC. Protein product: CASSPDGYSYEQYF.

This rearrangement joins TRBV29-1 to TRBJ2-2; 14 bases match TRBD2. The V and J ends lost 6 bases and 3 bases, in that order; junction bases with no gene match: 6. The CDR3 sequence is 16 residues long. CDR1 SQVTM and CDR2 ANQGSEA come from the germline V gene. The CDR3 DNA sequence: TGCAGCGTAGCCGGGACTAGCGGGAGTTACACCGGGGAGCTGTTTTTT. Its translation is CSVAGTSGSYTGELFF.

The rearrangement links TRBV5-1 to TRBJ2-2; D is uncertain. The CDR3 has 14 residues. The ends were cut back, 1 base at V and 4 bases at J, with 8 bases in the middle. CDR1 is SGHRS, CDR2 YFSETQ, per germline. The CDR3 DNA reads TGCGCCAGCAGCTTGAAGGTGTCCACCGGGGAGCTGTTTTTT. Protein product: CASSLKVSTGELFF.

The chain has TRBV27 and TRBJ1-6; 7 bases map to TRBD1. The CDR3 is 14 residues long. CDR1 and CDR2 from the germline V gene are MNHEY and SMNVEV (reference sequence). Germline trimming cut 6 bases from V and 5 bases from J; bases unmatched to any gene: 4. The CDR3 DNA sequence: TGTGCCAGCAGGGAGGGGGCGGATAATTCACCCCTCCACTTT. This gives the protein CASREGADNSPLHF.

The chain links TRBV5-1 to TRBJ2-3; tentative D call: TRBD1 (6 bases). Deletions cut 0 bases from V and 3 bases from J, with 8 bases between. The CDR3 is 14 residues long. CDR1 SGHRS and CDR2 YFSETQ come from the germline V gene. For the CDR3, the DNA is TGCGCCAGCAGCTTGGACAGGGAAACAGATACGCAGTATTTT. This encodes CASSLDRETDTQYF.

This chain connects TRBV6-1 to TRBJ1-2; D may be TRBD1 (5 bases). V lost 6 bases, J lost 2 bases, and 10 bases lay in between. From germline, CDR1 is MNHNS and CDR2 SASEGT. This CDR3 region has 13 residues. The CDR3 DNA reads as TGTGCCAGCAGAGACACAGGAAACTATGGCTACACCTTC. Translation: CASRDTGNYGYTF.

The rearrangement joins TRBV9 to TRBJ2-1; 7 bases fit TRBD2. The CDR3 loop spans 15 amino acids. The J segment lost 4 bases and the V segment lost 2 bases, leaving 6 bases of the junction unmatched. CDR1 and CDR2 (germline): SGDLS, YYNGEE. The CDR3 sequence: CASSVAGVVYNEQFF. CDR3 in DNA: TGTGCCAGCAGCGTCGCGGGAGTAGTTTACAATGAGCAGTTCTTC.

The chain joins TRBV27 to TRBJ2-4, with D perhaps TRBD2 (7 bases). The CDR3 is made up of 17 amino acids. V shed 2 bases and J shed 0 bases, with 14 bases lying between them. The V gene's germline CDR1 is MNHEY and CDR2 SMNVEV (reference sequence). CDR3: CASSLRGGSLAKNIQYF. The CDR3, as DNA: TGTGCCAGCAGTTTACGCGGGGGCTCTCTAGCCAAAAACATTCAGTACTTC.